What follows describes a single TCR beta chain. Which antigen it targets is not known. Base qualities are not recorded, but no much larger clone differs from it by a single base. According to the germline V gene, CDR1 reads SGHNT and CDR2 reads YENEEA. The CDR3, from cysteine to phenylalanine, totals 17 residues. Only CDR3 DNA is held: 51 bases, read in frame from base 1. V and J are trimmed by 5 bases and 5 bases, and the gene matches miss 11 bases of the junction. Using the deep immunoSEQ assay, TCR CDR3 regions were amplified from genomic DNA by multiplex PCR. Extracted genomic DNA from each cell subset was spread evenly across all wells of several immunoSEQ 96-well plates, with each plate serving as a replicate. For unsorted PBMC, each replicate PCR was loaded with approximately 300 ng genomic DNA, equivalent to 25,000 to 35,000 T cell genomes. Genomic DNA from unsorted PBMC was sequenced over ten immunoSEQ deep assay plates. The purified libraries were quantified using a Qubit 3.0 fluorometer, sized with a Bioanalyzer 2100, and then quantified again using the KAPA Library Quantification kit. Every immunoSEQ 96-well plate was sequenced on a separate single-read 150-cycle Illumina NextSeq 550 flow cell. Per the authors' processing: The immunoSEQ output contained only junctional sequences without quality scores, so filtering could not match that applied to full-length reads. To assign V/J genes and CDR3, sequences were annotated using PyIR, a Python wrapper for IgBLAST v1.9, with IMGT germline references. Reads were filtered out if the reads had weak V/J assignments (E-value above 1e-6), no CDR3, stop codons, out-of-frame junctions, or ambiguous translated residues. V3J clonotypes were defined as sequences sharing an identical inferred V gene, J gene, and CDR3 amino acid sequence. To compute the percentage overlap between repertoires, the number of shared unique clonotypes was divided by the size of the smaller repertoire. Repertoire richness was assessed with RTK rarefaction, the Chao1 estimator, and Recon v2.1 estimates of unobserved clonotypes. The immuneACCESS repertoire file appears here via TCRdb, limited to in-frame rearrangements. These files lack a portion of the clones; in checked studies, under half of the deficit traces to unresolved V genes, and the cause of the others is not known. Clone size and the V and J calls come from that table; the DNA yielded D and trimming. The sample data list 450,000 to 500,000 clones, and around 80% of these were observed just once. Of the sample, 12% falls within the top ten clones.

This entry is derived from a study of shared clonotypes between healthy human individuals (TCRdb year 2020). Regarding the study in general: A couple of women and a few men aged 18 to 49 years were included in the cohort. Blood TCR repertoires of a handful of healthy adults were deeply sequenced to estimate repertoire size and the extent of clonotype sharing between individuals. To increase sequencing depth and limit assay-specific biases, different laboratories used diverse techniques to prepare libraries and sequence TCR repertoires. Each donor's leukapheresis produced roughly between about 0.9 and 9.5 billion PBMCs. Results and caveats for the whole study, not just this receptor: The small number of donors limited the genetic and exposure-history diversity represented. Sampling was limited to blood, and TCR repertoires in tissue likely differ from TCR repertoires in blood. Based on pairwise subsampling, the degree of clonotype sharing among donors was expected to be affected by sequencing depth.

The donors were healthy, HIV-negative adults with no recently reported acute infections or vaccinations. Every donor was a Caucasian adult residing in Nashville, Tennessee, USA. For unsorted samples, some 87 million PBMCs were counted, and genomic DNA was extracted using the QIAamp DNA Blood Mini kit. Blood was obtained by leukapheresis, after which PBMCs were separated by Ficoll-Histopaque density gradient centrifugation and cryopreserved in liquid nitrogen vapor phase. This receptor chain uses TRBV11-3 and TRBJ2-1; the junction holds 11 bases that match TRBD2. The sequenced material came from PBMCs. The TCR sequence derives from a woman between 35 and 50 years old in good health. Some clones in this sample may be carry-over from other donors' samples. At the DNA level, the sequence is TGTGCCAGCAGCCCTGGGATGACTAGCGGGGTAAACAATGAGCAGTTCTTC. The resulting protein is CASSPGMTSGVNNEQFF.